This T cell receptor (beta chain) was recovered during a study of blood T cell repertoires in COVID-19. At the level of the study: From the United States, Italy and Spain came samples of acute and convalescent COVID-19. T cells, B-cell-depleted T cells, or PBMCs supplied cDNA or gDNA.

V gave up 5 bases and J gave up 6 bases; unmatched junction bases: 6. This CDR3 has 13 residues. Membership in each cohort depended on participant-reported clinical history. Methods used by the authors: For nucleated cells, counts were estimated from reference gene primer amplification. Libraries were prepared by immunoSEQ multiplex PCR; TCRdb keeps only in-frame clonotypes and omits some of them. V, J and clone size reflect that table, while D and trimming were determined from the DNA. The data contain some 150,000 clones, roughly 87% of them singletons. Sequenced material: PBMCs or T cells enriched from blood (not recorded which). This receptor was taken from a human donor with acute COVID-19. The donor label of this sample is uncertain. The chain joins TRBV5-3 to TRBJ2-7, with TRBD1 matching 9 bases. TRBV5-3 is reported as an ORF; its role is uncertain. The CDR3 sequence is CARRDGTGSEQYF. CDR3 coding DNA: TGTGCCAGAAGGGATGGGACAGGGAGCGAGCAGTACTTC.